This is a list of T cell receptor beta chains from one sample in a study of blood T cell repertoires in COVID-19. Clones were sequenced by immunoSEQ multiplex PCR, and TCRdb holds only the in-frame ones, with some missing. The sample lists 250,000 to 350,000 clones, over 75% seen once, with 8% to 13% in the top ten. Sequencing was performed on PBMCs or T cells enriched from blood (not recorded which). The receptors were gathered from a woman between 18 and 29 years old who had recovered from COVID-19. Both conserved end residues are part of each CDR3. The D gene is left open where the match is weak. Where a row states a size, it is once, few, many or the class of an expanded clone; other rows omit it.

CDR3 protein: CSASLADQPQHF; CDR3 DNA: TGCAGTGCTAGTCTGGCCGATCAGCCCCAGCATTTT; J gene: TRBJ1-5; D gene: -; V gene: TRBV20-1; CDR3 length: 12; clone size: -
CDR3 protein: CSVEETVF; CDR3 DNA: TGCAGCGTTGAAGAAACGGTCTTC; J gene: TRBJ2-1; D gene: -; V gene: TRBV29-1; CDR3 length: 8; clone size: many
CDR3 protein: CASSLSGGEPNEQFF; CDR3 DNA: TGTGCCAGCAGCTTATCGGGGGGTGAACCCAATGAGCAGTTCTTC; J gene: TRBJ2-1; D gene: TRBD2; V gene: TRBV11-2; CDR3 length: 15; clone size: -
CDR3 protein: CASSGLRGSDYGYTF; CDR3 DNA: TGTGCCAGCAGTGGCCTCCGGGGTTCAGACTATGGCTACACCTTC; J gene: TRBJ1-2; D gene: -; V gene: TRBV2; CDR3 length: 15; clone size: -
CDR3 protein: CASSQTSGRSNEQYF; CDR3 DNA: TGCGCCAGCAGTCAGACTAGCGGGAGATCCAACGAGCAGTACTTC; J gene: TRBJ2-7; D gene: TRBD2; V gene: TRBV10-1; CDR3 length: 15; clone size: -
CDR3 protein: CASSLNGKGGTQYF; CDR3 DNA: TGTGCCAGCAGCTTGAATGGGAAGGGAGGGACCCAGTACTTC; J gene: TRBJ2-5; D gene: -; V gene: TRBV7-8; CDR3 length: 14; clone size: -
CDR3 protein: CASNVGDWYNSPLHF; CDR3 DNA: TGTGCCAGCAACGTAGGGGACTGGTATAATTCACCCCTCCACTTT; J gene: TRBJ1-6; D gene: -; V gene: TRBV25-1; CDR3 length: 15; clone size: -
CDR3 protein: CASSEGGYQPQHF; CDR3 DNA: TGTGCCAGCAGTGAGGGAGGGTATCAGCCCCAGCATTTT; J gene: TRBJ1-5; D gene: -; V gene: TRBV2; CDR3 length: 13; clone size: few
CDR3 protein: CASSIGRAQETQYF; CDR3 DNA: TGTGCCAGTAGTATCGGCAGGGCCCAAGAGACCCAGTACTTC; J gene: TRBJ2-5; D gene: -; V gene: TRBV19; CDR3 length: 14; clone size: -
CDR3 protein: CASSQVADTQYF; CDR3 DNA: TGCGCCAGCAGCCAAGTCGCAGATACGCAGTATTTT; J gene: TRBJ2-3; D gene: -; V gene: TRBV4-1; CDR3 length: 12; clone size: -
CDR3 protein: CSVAAKGQGILDTQYF; CDR3 DNA: TGCAGCGTTGCGGCAAAAGGACAGGGGATTTTAGATACGCAGTATTTT; J gene: TRBJ2-3; D gene: TRBD1; V gene: TRBV29-1; CDR3 length: 16; clone size: -
CDR3 protein: CASSMTVTIREQYF; CDR3 DNA: TGTGCCAGTAGTATGACAGTAACGATACGGGAGCAGTACTTC; J gene: TRBJ2-7; D gene: -; V gene: TRBV19; CDR3 length: 14; clone size: -
CDR3 protein: CASSLYRETEAFF; CDR3 DNA: TGTGCCAGCAGCTTATACAGGGAGACTGAAGCTTTCTTT; J gene: TRBJ1-1; D gene: -; V gene: TRBV7-6; CDR3 length: 13; clone size: -
CDR3 protein: CSASREGQGQYEQYF; CDR3 DNA: TGCAGTGCTAGTAGGGAGGGACAGGGTCAGTACGAGCAGTACTTC; J gene: TRBJ2-7; D gene: TRBD1; V gene: TRBV20-1; CDR3 length: 15; clone size: once
CDR3 protein: CASSSRQGASPYNEQFF; CDR3 DNA: TGTGCCAGCAGCTCCCGACAGGGGGCGTCGCCCTACAATGAGCAGTTCTTC; J gene: TRBJ2-1; D gene: TRBD1; V gene: TRBV9; CDR3 length: 17; clone size: -
CDR3 protein: CASSPPRAGGINYGYTF; CDR3 DNA: TGTGCCAGTAGTCCTCCCCGGGCAGGGGGGATCAACTATGGCTACACCTTC; J gene: TRBJ1-2; D gene: TRBD1; V gene: TRBV19; CDR3 length: 17; clone size: -
CDR3 protein: CASSLSRTGPLSYGYTF; CDR3 DNA: TGCGCCAGCAGCCTGAGCCGGACAGGCCCTTTGAGCTATGGCTACACCTTC; J gene: TRBJ1-2; D gene: TRBD1; V gene: TRBV5-1; CDR3 length: 17; clone size: -
CDR3 protein: CAISAWGGNSPLHF; CDR3 DNA: TGTGCCATCAGTGCTTGGGGGGGAAATTCACCCCTCCACTTT; J gene: TRBJ1-6; D gene: -; V gene: TRBV10-3; CDR3 length: 14; clone size: once
CDR3 protein: CATGLGQGAFNEQFF; CDR3 DNA: TGTGCCACCGGTCTAGGACAGGGGGCTTTCAATGAGCAGTTCTTC; J gene: TRBJ2-1; D gene: TRBD1; V gene: TRBV10-3; CDR3 length: 15; clone size: -
CDR3 protein: CAPRDGRCLVTGELFF; CDR3 DNA: TGTGCCCCGAGAGATGGGAGGTGCCTTGTGACCGGGGAGCTGTTTTTT; J gene: TRBJ2-2; D gene: -; V gene: TRBV19; CDR3 length: 16; clone size: few
CDR3 protein: CASSEGESNQPQHF; CDR3 DNA: TGTGCCAGCAGTGAAGGGGAGAGCAATCAGCCCCAGCATTTT; J gene: TRBJ1-5; D gene: -; V gene: TRBV6-1; CDR3 length: 14; clone size: medium-sized
CDR3 protein: CASSADTANTEAFF; CDR3 DNA: TGCGCCAGCAGCGCCGACACAGCGAACACTGAAGCTTTCTTT; J gene: TRBJ1-1; D gene: -; V gene: TRBV4-1; CDR3 length: 14; clone size: -
CDR3 protein: CASGSPLVSSYNEQFF; CDR3 DNA: TGTGCTAGTGGTTCCCCCCTAGTGAGCTCCTACAATGAGCAGTTCTTC; J gene: TRBJ2-1; D gene: -; V gene: TRBV12-5; CDR3 length: 16; clone size: -
CDR3 protein: CASSPYRTGGTEAFF; CDR3 DNA: TGTGCCAGCAGTCCCTACCGGACAGGGGGCACTGAAGCTTTCTTT; J gene: TRBJ1-1; D gene: TRBD1; V gene: TRBV27; CDR3 length: 15; clone size: -
CDR3 protein: CASSQQIFQETQYF; CDR3 DNA: TGTGCCAGCAGCCAACAGATTTTCCAAGAGACCCAGTACTTC; J gene: TRBJ2-5; D gene: -; V gene: TRBV3-1/TRBV3-2; CDR3 length: 14; clone size: -
CDR3 protein: CASSPQIVTGVSGNTIYF; CDR3 DNA: TGTGCCAGCAGCCCTCAAATCGTGACAGGGGTCTCTGGAAACACCATATATTTT; J gene: TRBJ1-3; D gene: TRBD1; V gene: TRBV3-1/TRBV3-2; CDR3 length: 18; clone size: -
CDR3 protein: CASSDSQDKYNEQFF; CDR3 DNA: TGTGCCAGCAGTGACTCTCAGGACAAATACAATGAGCAGTTCTTC; J gene: TRBJ2-1; D gene: -; V gene: TRBV6-4; CDR3 length: 15; clone size: -
CDR3 protein: CASSQAHYRGGGVPGGYTF; CDR3 DNA: TGCGCCAGCAGCCAAGCCCATTATCGTGGAGGGGGCGTTCCAGGAGGCTACACCTTC; J gene: TRBJ1-2; D gene: TRBD1; V gene: TRBV4-1; CDR3 length: 19; clone size: -
CDR3 protein: CASSFLWSSGGPVQETQYF; CDR3 DNA: TGTGCCAGCAGCTTCCTCTGGAGTAGCGGGGGGCCCGTCCAAGAGACCCAGTACTTC; J gene: TRBJ2-5; D gene: TRBD2; V gene: TRBV7-9; CDR3 length: 19; clone size: -
CDR3 protein: CASSEGQLNTEAFF; CDR3 DNA: TGTGCCAGCAGTGAAGGACAGCTGAACACTGAAGCTTTCTTT; J gene: TRBJ1-1; D gene: -; V gene: TRBV2; CDR3 length: 14; clone size: few
CDR3 protein: CAISESGRSYEQYF; CDR3 DNA: TGTGCCATCAGTGAGAGCGGCAGATCCTACGAGCAGTACTTC; J gene: TRBJ2-7; D gene: -; V gene: TRBV10-3; CDR3 length: 14; clone size: -
CDR3 protein: CASSYLAIDNQPQHF; CDR3 DNA: TGTGCCAGCAGTTACTTAGCTATAGACAATCAGCCCCAGCATTTT; J gene: TRBJ1-5; D gene: -; V gene: TRBV6-2/TRBV6-3; CDR3 length: 15; clone size: -
CDR3 protein: CASSQDGARETQYF; CDR3 DNA: TGTGCCAGCAGCCAAGATGGAGCCCGGGAGACCCAGTACTTC; J gene: TRBJ2-5; D gene: -; V gene: TRBV4-2; CDR3 length: 14; clone size: -
CDR3 protein: CASGPRQFEAFF; CDR3 DNA: TGTGCCAGCGGCCCAAGACAGTTTGAAGCTTTCTTT; J gene: TRBJ1-1; D gene: -; V gene: TRBV12-3/TRBV12-4; CDR3 length: 12; clone size: -
CDR3 protein: CASSSQGVGTEAFF; CDR3 DNA: TGCGCCAGCAGCTCACAGGGGGTGGGGACTGAAGCTTTCTTT; J gene: TRBJ1-1; D gene: TRBD1; V gene: TRBV5-1; CDR3 length: 14; clone size: -